The source of this T cell receptor beta chain is a study of shared clonotypes between healthy human individuals. Study-level information: There were three CD4 naive, three CD4 memory, two CD8 naive and one CD8 memory plates per donor.

Note on this clone: Its antigen is unidentified.

CDR1 and CDR2 from the germline V gene are SEHNR and FQNEAQ (reference sequence). This CDR3 comprises 15 residues. The V and J ends lost 0 bases and 3 bases respectively, with 9 bases between them. The table came from immunoSEQ multiplex PCR; TCRdb's copy has only in-frame clones and leaves some out. The sample holds 1,400,000 or so clones; approximately 98.5% are singletons and the top ten take about 0.4%. Study outcomes and limitations: Naive subsets generally had larger estimated richness than memory subsets.

The chain combines TRBV7-9 with TRBJ1-5; TRBD1 might be the D (6 bases). This sequence originates from a man aged 25-45 years in good health. The source material was naive CD4+ T cells sorted from blood. Subset reported: CD45RA+ positively selected. The CDR3 loop reads CASSLAGQDNQPQHF. For the CDR3, the DNA is TGTGCCAGCAGCTTAGCGGGACAAGACAATCAGCCCCAGCATTTT.